This T cell receptor beta chain was observed in a study of regulatory T cells in long-lasting Graves disease. Findings of the study overall: Persistent-disease Graves' patients showed less TCR diversity than new cases. Favoring TRBV28, TRBJ1-2 and TRBJ2-5 was a feature seen in persistent disease.

Trimming removed 4 bases from V and 3 bases from J, with 19 bases in between. The CDR3 spans 16 residues. CDR1 and CDR2 from the germline V gene are MNHEY and SMNVEV (reference sequence). Regarding time point: persistent/refractory GD, antithyroid drugs over 5 years with positive TRAb. Scientists built the TCR library using RNA that was extracted from PBMCs. Library construction for TCR beta used iRepertoire HTBI primers and Arm-PCR of CDR3 regions. In the original workflow: Taken together, the samples had 55 to 65 TRBV and more than 11 TRBJ segments identified. TCRdb processed the multiplex PCR reads anew with MiXCR; each CDR3 protein has one entry. TCRdb's processing, not the authors', yielded these V and J calls. The profile covers about 460,000 distinct CDR3 sequences, with 20% to 25% appearing a single time and around 12% taken by the ten largest. Ten or more counts support this clonotype. Antigen specificity is unknown.

This specimen consisted of peripheral blood mononuclear cells (PBMCs), obtained when the disease was refractory, from a patient treated with antithyroid drugs. The chain joins TRBV27 to TRBJ2-7, with D possibly TRBD1 on 6 matching bases. The sequence was obtained from a female donor with Graves disease. CDR3: CASSSDRILSVYEQYF. Here the CDR3 DNA reads TGTGCCAGCAGTTCTGACAGGATTCTAAGCGTCTACGAGCAGTACTTC.